This is a list of T cell receptor beta chains from one sample in a study of cytomegalovirus exposure and HLA in healthy donors. The data were produced by immunoSEQ multiplex PCR, yet TCRdb's version contains in-frame clones alone and is incomplete. The sample shows under 200,000 clones, over 65% of them seen only once. Sequences were obtained from PBMCs. The source of these receptors is a woman aged 35 to 49 in good health and CMV-seronegative. The CDR3 runs from the conserved cysteine through the conserved F or W. Each record gives: CDR3 DNA, CDR3 protein, V gene, clone size, D gene, J gene. A D gene is named only where the DNA matches it firmly. Clone size is given for some rows only: seen once, a few or many times, or a class if the clone is expanded.

TGTGCCAGCAGAGAACCCAGGGGGAAGAATTCACCCCTCCACTTT | CASREPRGKNSPLHF | TRBV6-5 | NA | TRBD1 | TRBJ1-6
TGCGCCAGCAGCTTGGCCTCGGGAGTGAACACTGAAGCTTTCTTT | CASSLASGVNTEAFF | TRBV5-1 | NA | NA | TRBJ1-1
TGTGCCAGCAGTGAGCGGGAGATTCAGCCCCAGCATTTT | CASSEREIQPQHF | TRBV2 | NA | NA | TRBJ1-5
TGTGCCAGCAGAGCGGACAGCCCAAATGAAAAACTGTTTTTT | CASRADSPNEKLFF | TRBV2 | NA | NA | TRBJ1-4
TGCGCCAGCAGCGATGGACAGGTAGGGGCTGAAGCTTTCTTT | CASSDGQVGAEAFF | TRBV5-1 | NA | TRBD1 | TRBJ1-1
TGTGCCAGCAGTTTAGGGGTACGGGGAGACTCACCCCTCCACTTT | CASSLGVRGDSPLHF | TRBV27 | NA | NA | TRBJ1-6
TGTGCCAGCAGCGCTGGACAGGGGGCATGGACCGGGGAGCTGTTTTTT | CASSAGQGAWTGELFF | TRBV9 | NA | TRBD1 | TRBJ2-2
TGTGCCAGCAGCTTAGTCGGCGGGGGGGTGGATGAGCAGTTCTTC | CASSLVGGGVDEQFF | TRBV7-2 | NA | TRBD2 | TRBJ2-1
TGTGCCAGCAGTCGAGGGAATTCACCCCTCCACTTT | CASSRGNSPLHF | TRBV2 | NA | NA | TRBJ1-6
TGTGCCAGCAGTTCTAGAGGGCTCTACAGACCCCATGGCTACACCTTC | CASSSRGLYRPHGYTF | TRBV27 | NA | NA | TRBJ1-2
TGTGCCAGCAGTGGTTGGTTTTCGGTGGGGGGGCCCGAGACCCAGTACTTC | CASSGWFSVGGPETQYF | TRBV2 | NA | NA | TRBJ2-5
TGTGCCAGTAGTGTTACGGATAGGGGGCGGAATTCACCCCTCCACTTT | CASSVTDRGRNSPLHF | TRBV19 | NA | TRBD1 | TRBJ1-6
TGTGCCAGCAGCTTTGTTAGCGGGTCGAGCTCCTACAATGAGCAGTTCTTC | CASSFVSGSSSYNEQFF | TRBV7-6 | NA | TRBD2 | TRBJ2-1
TGTGCCAGCAGCCAACTAAAGGTGTGGGAGGCGTTTGATGGCTACACCTTC | CASSQLKVWEAFDGYTF | TRBV11-2 | NA | NA | TRBJ1-2
TGTGCCAGCAGCCAAACAGGGGGCTCCTACAATGAGCAGTTCTTC | CASSQTGGSYNEQFF | TRBV4-2 | NA | TRBD1 | TRBJ2-1
TGCACCAGCAGCCAAGAACACAGGTACGAGCAGTACTTC | CTSSQEHRYEQYF | TRBV1 | NA | NA | TRBJ2-7
TGTGCCAGCAGCTTTCGTGCAAGCGGGATAGATACGCAGTATTTT | CASSFRASGIDTQYF | TRBV11-2 | NA | TRBD2 | TRBJ2-3
TGTGCCAGCAGTTACTCGGGGGGTTTAGCTAATGAAAAACTGTTTTTT | CASSYSGGLANEKLFF | TRBV6-5 | NA | NA | TRBJ1-4
TGTGCCAGCAGTCGACGGACAGAGAACACTGAAGCTTTCTTT | CASSRRTENTEAFF | TRBV5-4 | NA | NA | TRBJ1-1
TGTGCCAGCAGCTCCTACGGAGAGACCCAGTACTTC | CASSSYGETQYF | TRBV5-4 | NA | NA | TRBJ2-5
TGTGCCAGCAGCTCCCTGACAGGGCGAGGGGAGACCCAGTACTTC | CASSSLTGRGETQYF | TRBV7-7 | NA | TRBD1 | TRBJ2-5
TGCGCCAGCAACAAGAATGGGGGACAGGGGGCGCTTGGATCAGGAACTAATGAAAAACTGTTTTTT | CASNKNGGQGALGSGTNEKLFF | TRBV4-1 | NA | TRBD1 | TRBJ1-4
TGCGCCAGCAGCTTGCTAGGGACAGGGGGCCAAGAGACCCAGTACTTC | CASSLLGTGGQETQYF | TRBV5-1 | NA | TRBD1 | TRBJ2-5
TGTGCCAGCAGTAACGTAGGGAGGTCCTACGAGCAGTACTTC | CASSNVGRSYEQYF | TRBV27 | few | NA | TRBJ2-7
TGTGCCAGCAGCTTAGGGGGGACTAGCGGGGGGCAAGGGAATGAGCAGTTCTTC | CASSLGGTSGGQGNEQFF | TRBV7-2 | NA | TRBD2 | TRBJ2-1
TGCAGCGCCCGAATGGGGCCCGCGGAGCAGTACTTC | CSARMGPAEQYF | TRBV29-1 | NA | NA | TRBJ2-7
TGTGCCAGCAGCTTTAAGCACAGGGGGTTAACAGATACGCAGTATTTT | CASSFKHRGLTDTQYF | TRBV5-4 | NA | TRBD1 | TRBJ2-3
TGTGCCAGCAGCGCGTTCAATACGGTGAACACTGAAGCTTTCTTT | CASSAFNTVNTEAFF | TRBV9 | NA | NA | TRBJ1-1
TGCGCCAGCAGCTTGGGACTAGCGGGGGCCTTAGCGAATGAGCAGTTCTTC | CASSLGLAGALANEQFF | TRBV5-1 | NA | TRBD2 | TRBJ2-1
TGTGCCAGCAGCGTAGACGAACGGGAGGTAGCTTTCTTT | CASSVDEREVAFF | TRBV9 | NA | NA | TRBJ1-1
TGTGCCAGCAGCTTTTACTCCGCGGGGCCTGGAAACACCATATATTTT | CASSFYSAGPGNTIYF | TRBV7-9 | NA | NA | TRBJ1-3